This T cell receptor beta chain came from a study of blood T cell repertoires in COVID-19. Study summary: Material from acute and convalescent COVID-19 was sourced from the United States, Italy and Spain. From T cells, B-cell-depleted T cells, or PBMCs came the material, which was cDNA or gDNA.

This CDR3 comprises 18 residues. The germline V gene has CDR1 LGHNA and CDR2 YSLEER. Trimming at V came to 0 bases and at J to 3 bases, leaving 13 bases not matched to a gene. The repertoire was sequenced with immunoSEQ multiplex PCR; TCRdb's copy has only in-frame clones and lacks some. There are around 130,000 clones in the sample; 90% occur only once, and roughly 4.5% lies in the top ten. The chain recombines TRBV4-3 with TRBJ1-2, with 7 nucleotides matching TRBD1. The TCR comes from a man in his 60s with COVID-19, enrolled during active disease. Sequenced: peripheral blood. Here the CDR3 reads CASSQDGTASYSYYGYTF. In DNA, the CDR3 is TGCGCCAGCAGCCAAGACGGGACAGCATCCTATTCGTACTATGGCTACACCTTC.